This TCR beta chain was recovered during a study of blood T cell repertoires in COVID-19. Study information: Sites in the United States, Italy and Spain provided acute and convalescent COVID-19 samples. T cells, B-cell-depleted T cells, or PBMCs supplied cDNA or gDNA.

Original handling: Amplification with reference gene primers provided the estimates of nucleated cell counts. The protocol was immunoSEQ multiplex PCR, while the TCRdb copy is restricted to in-frame clones and leaves out a portion. The V and J calls and clone size come from that table; D and trimming were worked out from the DNA. The sample yields 73,000 or so clones, just over 85% seen once. The material sequenced was peripheral blood. The clonotype was recovered from a man between 25 and 39 years old with acute or convalescent COVID-19.

The CDR3 here is CASSIDRPGAPNQPQHF. CDR3 nucleotide sequence: TGTGCCAGTAGTATAGATCGGCCAGGGGCCCCCAATCAGCCCCAGCATTTT. The J gene is TRBJ1-5, the V gene TRBV19; a weak D match, TRBD1 (6 bases). CDR3 length equals 17 residues. V lost 0 bases, J lost 3 bases, and 15 bases lay in between. Germline V lookup: CDR1 LNHDA, CDR2 SQIVND (reference sequence).